This T cell receptor (beta chain) was documented in a study of Ad26.COV2.S vaccination and SARS-CoV-2 variants. Study observations and caveats: Spike-specific TCR breadth was greater in vaccine than placebo recipients.

This CDR3 contains 15 residues. V lost 2 bases to trimming and J lost 8 bases; unmatched junction nucleotides: 8. Germline CDR1 is MNHEY and CDR2 is SMNVEV (reference sequence). Produced via immunoSEQ multiplex PCR; TCRdb's table is partial and in-frame only. The sample has about 410,000 clones, about 91% seen once. Treatment: 15 to 20 received Ad26.COV2.S at low or high dose, single or two shots; about 5 received placebo; per-sample allocation not given. After the first vaccine or placebo injection, samples were drawn on day 63. As for this clone: Its target is not known.

The sample consisted of peripheral blood, taken in a trial of Ad26.COV2.S vaccine versus placebo. The J gene is TRBJ2-4, the V gene TRBV27; 8 bases fit TRBD2. The sequence was obtained from a person between 18 and 65 years old who received the Ad26.COV2.S COVID-19 vaccine or a placebo. The CDR3 here is CASSLTSGPYDIQYF. CDR3 sequence (DNA): TGTGCCAGCAGTTTAACTAGCGGACCCTATGACATTCAGTACTTC.